This T cell receptor (beta chain) came from a study of blood T cells in healthy people across ages (dated by TCRdb to 2013 to 2016). The study in broad terms: In model experiments, template switching captured roughly one uniquely barcoded TCR beta cDNA molecule for every two T cells. Using deep sequencing normalized with unique cDNA molecular identifiers, the study measured how TCR beta repertoire diversity changes with age. Four age groups were formed from the donors: young (average approximately 15 years), middle-aged (around 40), aged (under 70) and long-lived (roughly 81). To avoid experimental bias, donors of different ages were distributed randomly across sequencing lanes. For two donors (one aged 18 to 30 and one aged 80 or older), the study analyzed two additional independent replicas of 1 million unique cDNA reads from the same blood draw.

A remark on this clonotype: The clone's antigen remains unknown. Per-base qualities were not stored, and no clone one base away is much larger.

Results the study describes overall, beyond this receptor: Total diversity estimates from one million sequenced T cells were considered lower bounds and underestimates. Bulk unsorted PBMC profiling prevented conclusive comparison of naive and antigen-experienced compartments. Observed TCR beta diversity per million T cells fell roughly linearly with age, and a significant reduction was already apparent by age around 40. The percentage of naive T cells measured by flow cytometry correlated strongly with observed TCR beta diversity. Because donor CMV infection status was unknown, age-related changes in expanded clonotypes were potentially confounded. Compared with the aged group, more naive CD4+ T cells, fewer expanded clones and increased TCR diversity were shown by the long-lived group, suggesting age selection.

Donors were 39 systemically healthy Caucasian individuals from Russia aged roughly 6 to 90 years. Each donor gave 9.5 to 10 milliliters of peripheral blood, drawn into EDTA-treated Vacutainer tubes. Ficoll-Paque density-gradient centrifugation was used to isolate PBMCs, with at least 7 million obtained per sample. Total RNA was extracted from PBMCs with Trizol reagent, with at least 6 micrograms obtained per sample. For every donor, flow cytometry on a PBMC aliquot measured the percentage of naive CD45RAhigh/CD27high T cells. The library was made by 5' RACE. Sequencer: Illumina HiSeq 2500. A second PCR of roughly 6 to 11 cycles was run with a J-beta primer mix and a sample-barcoded 5' primer. A template-switch 5' adaptor carrying 12 random nucleotides introduced a unique molecular identifier onto each TCR beta cDNA molecule. At least 2.5 million CDR3-containing paired-end reads were obtained from each sample. All of the RNA was converted into first-strand cDNA using the Mint cDNA synthesis kit, with a TRBC-specific oligonucleotide serving as the primer. Following uracil-DNA glycosylase treatment, all cDNA underwent a first 18-cycle PCR with the universal primers M1SS and BC2_uni_R. Per the source publication's procedure: For normalization, 1 million high-quality reads were randomly selected from each sample, with every read carrying a distinct molecular identifier. Instead of being binned into consensus sequences, reads that shared molecular identifiers were thrown out. CDR3 identification, clonotype clustering and error correction used MiTCR with a Q25 quality threshold and the strictest error-elimination algorithm. A nonparametric unseen species model using Euler transformation provided a lower-bound estimate of total TCR beta diversity. TCRdb reprocessed the public reads (quality trimming at Q25 with fastp, clone calling with MiXCR) and kept in-frame beta chains. CDR3 protein sequences are deduplicated, and each keeps its most common genes and DNA. In this record, the V and J calls reflect TCRdb's handling and not the investigators' own analysis. For this sample there are 780,000 or so distinct CDR3 sequences; less than 70% appear just once. The ten largest clones take up approximately 40% of the sample.

Looking up the germline V gene yields CDR1 SNHLY and CDR2 FYNNEI. From the cysteine up to the phenylalanine, the CDR3 has a length of 16 residues. Left in the record is the CDR3 DNA by itself, 48 bases read in frame from the first base. V gives up 6 bases and J gives up 3 bases, and the segment between their germline ends measures 18 bases. Sequencing used blood. This chain is built from TRBV2 and TRBJ1-5; the D gene is possibly TRBD1, with 6 bases matching. The clonotype comes from a man at least 80 years old in good health. The CDR3 region has the sequence CASSLNAGGVNQPQHF. The base sequence is TGTGCCAGCAGCCTCAACGCGGGGGGCGTCAATCAGCCCCAGCATTTT.